Reported below is one T cell receptor (beta chain). The specificity of this receptor is unknown. No clone much larger than this one lies a single base away; base qualities are absent. The CDR3 regions of human TCRbeta chains were subjected to immunosequencing. The source study handled its data this way. TCRs in the repertoires were matched against a reference library of SARS-CoV-2-specific TCRs that had been generated with the MIRA antigen-specificity platform. Breadth was defined as the fraction of unique TCRs that were SARS-CoV-2-associated. Depth was defined as the fraction of total T cells that were SARS-CoV-2-associated. Using the MIRA data, each spike-specific TCR was mapped to the spike region that the TCR reacts to and placed in a CD4 or CD8 class. Log10-transformed breadth and depth values were compared by one-way ANOVA with Sidak's multiple comparisons tests. This immuneACCESS table, as held by TCRdb, lists in-frame sequences with V and J called but not all clones. Of the missing ones, under half trace to an unresolved V gene in checked studies; the others have no known cause. The V and J calls and clone size were taken over from that table, and D and trimming were inferred from the DNA. The sample table shows 26,000 or so clones, and roughly 87% are seen once. The ten largest clonotypes hold roughly a third of the sample.

This record belongs to a study of T cell responses to AZD1222 COVID-19 vaccine (dated by TCRdb to the early 2020s). Regarding the complete study: TCR sequencing covered 230 to 250 trial participants: 200 to 210 given two doses of AZD1222 and 26 given two doses of MenACWY control vaccine. Trial participants were enrolled by age into 18-55, 56-69 and 70-plus year subgroups, with roughly 160, 29 and 62 TCR-sequenced participants respectively. Results the study describes overall, beyond this receptor: No day 14 peak-response samples were available, so repertoires were characterized only after the peak T cell response. In the small 56-69-year group, the increase in depth fell short of significance, most likely because of low power. Conclusions about previously exposed vaccinees are limited, since just five or six AZD1222 recipients were seropositive for SARS-CoV-2 at baseline. Participants were mostly white British, with more females than males. The authors suggested clonal diversity may have been underestimated. After two AZD1222 doses, both the breadth and the depth of spike-specific TCRs were significantly higher than at day 0 and than in MenACWY recipients. Reportedly, close to half of the unique spike-specific TCRs recognized epitopes lying outside the regions that are mutated in the B.1.351 and B.1.1.7 variants. CD4 TCRs associated with the vaccine covered the entire spike protein, and the dominant responses were in regions 160-218 and 743-854.

The cysteine opens and the phenylalanine closes a CDR3 of 14 amino acids. Only CDR3 DNA is held: 42 bases, read in frame from base 1. Sequences SGHTA (CDR1) and FQGTGA (CDR2) are obtained from the germline V gene. V loses 1 base, J loses 4 bases, and the germline ends lie 10 bases apart. The time point tag for this specimen amounts to: about 28 days (+/-7) after the second vaccine dose. AZD1222 recipients whose second dose came at about 4 weeks and those whose second dose came at about 12 weeks were combined into one group, since spike-specific TCR depth and breadth did not differ between the two schedules. Vaccinee samples were obtained from the UK trials COV001 and COV002, which included a single-blind randomized controlled phase 2/3 trial of AZD1222 (ChAdOx1 nCoV-19) in healthy adults. For TCRbeta chain sequencing, PBMC samples were collected from trial participants at day 0 and at day 28 after the second dose.

The chain is assembled from TRBV7-3 and TRBJ2-5; no D gene call is confident. The sequencing used peripheral blood, collected 28 days after the second AZD1222 dose. The source of this sequence is an adult who received the AZD1222 COVID-19 vaccine. The DNA sequence is as follows: TGTGCCAGCAGCTTAAATGGGTTGGGAGAGACCCAGTACTTC. It translates to CASSLNGLGETQYF.